The rows below give T cell receptor beta chains drawn from one sample of a study of shared clonotypes between healthy human individuals. Here immunoSEQ multiplex PCR was the method, and the copy in TCRdb shows in-frame clones only, minus some. The sample has roughly 2.4 million clones; about 94% are singletons. Sequencing used naive CD4+ T cells sorted from blood. The receptors come from a man younger than 35 in good health. Both conserved end residues are part of each CDR3. The D gene is left open where the match is weak. Clone sizes are given selectively: once, few, many, or a class where the clone is expanded.

V	J	D	size	CDR3	DNA
TRBV28	TRBJ2-7	TRBD1	NA	CASRSGTGGPYEQYF	TGTGCCAGCAGATCCGGGACAGGGGGCCCCTACGAGCAGTACTTC
TRBV6-1	TRBJ2-5	NA	NA	CASNDLVTETQYF	TGTGCCAGCAATGATCTGGTTACGGAGACCCAGTACTTC
TRBV6-1	TRBJ2-7	TRBD1	NA	CASSADRESYEQYF	TGTGCCAGCAGTGCTGACAGGGAGTCCTACGAGCAGTACTTC
TRBV16	TRBJ2-7	TRBD1	NA	CASSQTGGLRYEQYF	TGTGCCAGCAGCCAGACAGGGGGATTACGCTACGAGCAGTACTTC
TRBV18	TRBJ2-1	NA	NA	CASSPGFYNEQFF	TGTGCCAGCTCACCAGGGTTCTACAATGAGCAGTTCTTC
TRBV5-6	TRBJ1-2	NA	NA	CASSSSRDRPYGYTF	TGTGCCAGCAGCTCGTCCCGGGACCGACCCTATGGCTACACCTTC
TRBV25-1	TRBJ2-1	TRBD2	NA	CASSDLSSGSYNEQFF	TGTGCCAGCAGTGATCTCTCTAGCGGGAGCTACAATGAGCAGTTCTTC
TRBV5-1	TRBJ2-6	NA	NA	CASSPQASGANVLTF	TGCGCCAGCAGCCCCCAGGCTTCTGGGGCCAACGTCCTGACTTTC
TRBV9	TRBJ2-7	NA	NA	CASSPMGSSYEQYF	TGTGCCAGCAGCCCAATGGGGTCCTCCTACGAGCAGTACTTC
TRBV5-1	TRBJ2-2	NA	NA	CASSPESRGELFF	TGCGCCAGCAGCCCGGAGAGTCGCGGGGAGCTGTTTTTT
TRBV11-2	TRBJ1-6	NA	NA	CASSLDPFYLAASPLHF	TGTGCCAGCAGCCTCGACCCCTTCTACCTCGCGGCGTCACCCCTCCACTTT
TRBV6-1	TRBJ2-2	NA	NA	CASNRAMNTGELFF	TGTGCCAGCAATCGTGCGATGAACACCGGGGAGCTGTTTTTT
TRBV27	TRBJ2-7	NA	NA	CASSFQQGFYEQYF	TGTGCCAGCAGTTTCCAACAGGGTTTCTACGAGCAGTACTTC
TRBV6-1	TRBJ2-3	TRBD2	NA	CASSEGGGLTDTQYF	TGTGCCAGCAGTGAAGGGGGGGGTCTCACAGATACGCAGTATTTT
TRBV28	TRBJ1-5	TRBD1	NA	CASSDRGLDNQPQHF	TGTGCCAGCAGTGACAGGGGCTTGGACAACCAGCCCCAGCATTTT
TRBV6-1	TRBJ1-6	NA	NA	CASSVQGANSPLHF	TGTGCCAGCAGTGTGCAGGGTGCCAATTCACCCCTCCACTTT
TRBV9	TRBJ2-1	NA	once	CASSVATSVENRYNEQFF	TGTGCCAGCAGCGTAGCTACATCGGTGGAGAATCGCTACAATGAGCAGTTCTTC
TRBV5-1	TRBJ2-2	NA	NA	CASSIRQASNTGELFF	TGCGCCAGCAGCATCCGACAGGCCTCGAACACCGGGGAGCTGTTTTTT
TRBV11-3	TRBJ2-5	TRBD1	NA	CASSQGQGNNLLETQYF	TGTGCCAGCAGCCAAGGACAGGGTAACAACCTATTAGAGACCCAGTACTTC
TRBV9	TRBJ1-1	NA	NA	CASSAGPTNTEAFF	TGTGCCAGCAGCGCAGGACCCACGAACACTGAAGCTTTCTTT
TRBV5-1	TRBJ1-5	NA	NA	CASSLDTYSNQPQHF	TGCGCCAGCAGCTTGGATACGTATAGCAATCAGCCCCAGCATTTT
TRBV11-2	TRBJ2-7	TRBD2	NA	CASSLGSSGRGEQYF	TGTGCCAGCAGCTTAGGCTCTAGCGGGAGAGGAGAGCAGTACTTC
TRBV19	TRBJ1-5	NA	NA	CASSIAGGQPQHF	TGTGCCAGTAGTATAGCGGGAGGACAGCCCCAGCATTTT
TRBV5-5	TRBJ1-2	NA	NA	CASSLDMLANYGYTF	TGTGCCAGCAGCTTGGATATGTTAGCTAACTATGGCTACACCTTC
TRBV6-6	TRBJ2-7	TRBD1	NA	CASSTGTGAYEQYF	TGTGCCAGCAGTACCGGGACAGGGGCCTACGAGCAGTACTTC
TRBV11-3	TRBJ2-5	TRBD1	NA	CASSQQGADETQYF	TGTGCCAGCAGTCAACAGGGGGCGGATGAGACCCAGTACTTC
TRBV6-1	TRBJ1-4	NA	NA	CASSERATNEKLFF	TGTGCCAGCAGTGAGCGAGCAACTAATGAAAAACTGTTTTTT